The 29 T cell receptor beta chains below were found in one sample sequenced in a study of identical twins. Each CDR3 protein is one row after TCRdb ran MiXCR on the 5' RACE reads. This sample has nearly 900,000 distinct CDR3 sequences, with around an eighth found just once. This sample was also put to use in a study of yellow fever vaccine responses in identical twins.

The material sequenced was PBMCs. These receptors originate from a woman between 18 and 29 years old in good health.

The chain carries TRBV10-2 and TRBJ2-3, with 15 bases fitting TRBD2. V lost 5 bases to trimming and J lost 2 bases; unmatched junction nucleotides: 8. Germline values: CDR1 WSHSY, CDR2 SAAADI. The CDR3 extends over 18 amino acids. CDR3 nucleotide sequence: TGCGCCAGCAGTCTTGGACTAGCGGGGGGGCCGGTCACAGATACGCAGTATTTT. Protein sequence: CASSLGLAGGPVTDTQYF.

Ten or more counts support this clonotype. V usage is TRBV27 and J usage is TRBJ2-3, with 7 bases that match TRBD2. Germline lookup yields CDR1 MNHEY and CDR2 SMNVEV (reference sequence). The length of the CDR3 is 20 residues. The junction had 22 bases not matched to a gene; V was cut back by 0 bases and J by 7 bases. The CDR3 region has the DNA TGTGCCAGCAGTTTATCAGCACCGAGGGAGCGGGAAACCGCTCGGTATACGCAGTATTTT. Its translation is CASSLSAPRERETARYTQYF.

This clonotype was counted between two and nine times. The rearrangement joins TRBV14 to TRBJ2-1; TRBD1 might be the D (5 bases). The germline CDR1 and CDR2 sequences are SGHDN and FVKESK. This CDR3 spans 13 amino acids. The V end was cut by 7 bases, the J end by 5 bases, with 12 bases between. CDR3 region: CASTQGTNNEQFF. CDR3 in DNA: TGTGCCAGCACTCAGGGAACTAACAATGAGCAGTTCTTC.

This clonotype showed up just a few times. This chain uses TRBV28 with TRBJ2-1, with no clear D. Germline V gene sequence: CDR1 MDHEN, CDR2 SYDVKM. The length of the CDR3 is 17 residues. Trimming pared 1 base from V and 0 bases from J, leaving 13 bases between. The CDR3 DNA follows: TGTGCCAGCAGTTTATTAGGCCCCCCTAGCTCCTACAATGAGCAGTTCTTC. Protein sequence: CASSLLGPPSSYNEQFF. Variable domain in full (rest from reference TRBV28 and TRBJ2-1): DVKVTQSSRYLVKRTGEKVFLECVQDMDHENMFWYRQDPGLGLRLIYFSYDVKMKEKGDIPEGYSVSREKKERFSLILESASTNQTSMYLCASSLLGPPSSYNEQFFGPGTRLTVL.

This clonotype appeared many times. This chain joins TRBV12-3 or TRBV12-4 and TRBJ1-2, with 7 positions matching TRBD1. Germline trimming cut 6 bases from V and 1 base from J; bases unmatched to any gene: 5. The CDR3 has 14 residues. CDR3 amino acids: CASSRQGVNYGYTF. DNA for the CDR3: TGTGCCAGCAGCCGACAGGGTGTTAACTATGGCTACACCTTC.

This clonotype was recorded many times. This chain joins TRBV20-1 and TRBJ1-1, with unresolved D. The CDR3 runs 12 residues. The V end lost 6 bases, the J end lost 1 base, and 9 bases lay between the germline ends. From germline, CDR1 is DFQATT and CDR2 SNEGSKA (reference sequence). The CDR3 DNA is TGCAGTGCCCCGAGCGGGAACACTGAAGCTTTCTTT. Translated: CSAPSGNTEAFF.

The chain recombines TRBV3-1 with TRBJ1-5; tentative D call: TRBD1 (5 bases). This CDR3 has 14 amino acids. V lost 0 bases and J 5 bases, leaving 8 bases between the germline ends. Germline V gene data show CDR1 as LGHDT and CDR2 as YNNKEL (reference sequence). The CDR3 nucleotides read TGTGCCAGCAGCCAAGATCCAGGGCATCAGCCCCAGCATTTT. Its protein product is CASSQDPGHQPQHF.

The chain links TRBV5-1 to TRBJ1-1; tentative D call: TRBD1 (5 bases). Per germline, CDR1 SGHRS and CDR2 YFSETQ. This CDR3 comprises 16 residues. V was clipped by 0 bases and J by 5 bases, with 17 bases between them. CDR3 loop: CASSLDRPGGKTEAFF. CDR3 bases: TGCGCCAGCAGCTTGGACCGTCCGGGGGGTAAAACTGAAGCTTTCTTT. Together with reference TRBV5-1 and TRBJ1-1, the CDR3 gives the full variable domain: KAGVTQTPRYLIKTRGQQVTLSCSPISGHRSVSWYQQTPGQGLQFLFEYFSETQRNKGNFPGRFSGRQFSNSRSEMNVSTLELGDSALYLCASSLDRPGGKTEAFFGQGTRLTVV.

In this sample, this clonotype turned up many times. In DNA, the CDR3 is TGTGCCAGCAGTCGGACAGGGGGCTATGGCTACACCTTC. This sequence encodes CASSRTGGYGYTF. V usage is TRBV6-1 and J usage is TRBJ1-2, with 10 bases matching TRBD1. The length of the CDR3 is 13 residues. Germline trimming cut 5 bases from V and 4 bases from J; bases unmatched to any gene: 1. The germline V gene encodes CDR1 MNHNS and CDR2 SASEGT.

The J gene is TRBJ2-1, the V gene TRBV25-1; 13 nucleotides align to TRBD2. J was trimmed by 6 bases and V by 5 bases; bases with no gene match: 7. Germline lookup yields CDR1 MGHDK and CDR2 SYGVNS. The CDR3 consists of 16 residues. The CDR3 nucleotides are TGTGCCAGCAGTCCCACTAGCGGGAGGGCCTCCAATGAGCAGTTCTTC. Translated: CASSPTSGRASNEQFF.

V is TRBV11-2 and J is TRBJ2-5; D is undetermined. Germline CDR1 SGHAT, CDR2 FQNNGV. The ends were cut back, 7 bases at V and 2 bases at J, with 5 bases in the middle. The CDR3 is 11 residues long. CDR3 coding DNA: TGTGCCAGCACGGAGCAAGAGACCCAGTACTTC. This encodes CASTEQETQYF.

There are a few counts of this clonotype. This chain uses TRBV25-1 with TRBJ1-6; TRBD1 matches at 8 bases. This CDR3 region has 15 residues. Germline loops: CDR1 MGHDK, CDR2 SYGVNS. Trimming cost V 4 bases and J 13 bases; bases outside gene matches: 12. CDR3 DNA sequence: TGTGCCAGCAGTGGGCCGGCAGGGGGCTTCCTGCCCCTCCACTTT. Its protein product is CASSGPAGGFLPLHF.

This rearrangement joins TRBV12-3 or TRBV12-4 to TRBJ2-7, with 13 bases identical to TRBD2. V trimming: 3 bases; J trimming: 3 bases; junction bases outside the gene matches: 5. CDR3 size: 16 residues. This chain's CDR3 is CASSFGLAGAYYEQYF. The CDR3 nucleotides read TGTGCCAGCAGTTTCGGACTAGCGGGAGCCTACTACGAGCAGTACTTC.

This clonotype came up many times. The chain joins TRBV12-3 or TRBV12-4 to TRBJ1-5; perhaps TRBD1 as D (6 bases). The CDR3 extends over 13 amino acids. Trimming removed 7 bases from V and 4 bases from J, with 11 bases in between. Here the CDR3 DNA reads TGTGCCAGCACCGACCAGGGGAATCAGCCCCAGCATTTT. Protein sequence: CASTDQGNQPQHF.

This clonotype was counted only a few times. The V call is TRBV29-1, the J call TRBJ1-1; D not resolved. The CDR3 contains 17 residues. Per the germline V gene, CDR1 is SQVTM and CDR2 is ANQGSEA. Deletions cut 0 bases from V and 0 bases from J, with 17 bases between. The CDR3 DNA reads TGCAGCGTTGAAGACCCCGACCGGCGGAGCTTGAACACTGAAGCTTTCTTT. Translated: CSVEDPDRRSLNTEAFF.

Many counts were recorded for this clonotype. V usage is TRBV7-8 and J usage is TRBJ2-1, with D perhaps matching TRBD2 (6 bases). The CDR3 length is 18 residues. The V gene's germline CDR1 is SGHVS and CDR2 FQNEAQ. V was pared by 4 bases and J by 4 bases, with 23 bases between. As DNA, the CDR3 is TGTGCCAGCAGCTCCCTAGCGAAAACTAGCCCCTATTACAATGAGCAGTTCTTC. It is translated as CASSSLAKTSPYYNEQFF.

This clonotype turned up a few times. The chain combines TRBV14 with TRBJ2-1; TRBD2 matches 13 bases. Unmatched junction bases numbered 8, after V lost 1 base and J lost 5 bases. CDR3 length: 18 amino acids. Germline CDR1 and CDR2: SGHDN and FVKESK. Here the CDR3 reads CASSQAWGLAGYDNEQFF. In DNA, the CDR3 is TGTGCCAGCAGCCAAGCGTGGGGACTAGCGGGATATGACAATGAGCAGTTCTTC.

This clonotype was seen more than once but under ten times. CDR3 nucleotide sequence: TGCAGTGCTACATCCGGGACTAGCGGCCACTACGAGCAGTACTTC. This gives the protein CSATSGTSGHYEQYF. The chain recombines TRBV20-1 with TRBJ2-7; TRBD2 matches 11 bases. The CDR3 has 15 amino acids. The germline V gene has CDR1 DFQATT and CDR2 SNEGSKA (reference sequence). V shed 4 bases, J shed 3 bases, and the junction held 8 bases outside the gene matches.

There are a few counts of this clonotype. The chain carries TRBV12-3 or TRBV12-4 and TRBJ2-3; 9 nucleotides match TRBD2. The ends lost 0 bases at V and 2 bases at J; junction bases unmatched: 6. The CDR3 consists of 17 residues. CDR3 region: CASSLATLAGPTDTQYF. CDR3 nucleotides: TGTGCCAGCAGTTTAGCAACACTAGCGGGCCCCACAGATACGCAGTATTTT.

About this clonotype itself: Its ends do not fully match the called genes, so a read error is possible. The V and J genes are TRBV3-1 and TRBJ2-7; maybe TRBD1 (6 bases). The germline CDR1 and CDR2 sequences are LGHDT and YNNKEL (reference sequence). The CDR3 sequence is 15 residues long. CDR3 nucleotide sequence: TGTGCCAGCAGCCAACTCCTACAGGGCTCCAACGAGCAGTACTTC. Translation gives CASSQLLQGSNEQYF.

J is TRBJ2-1 and V is TRBV21-1; the table's D call, TRBD1, has no DNA check behind it. TRBV21-1 has pseudogene status. The CDR3 sequence is 20 residues long. Here the CDR3 DNA reads TGTGCCAGCAGCCCCCAAGGGACAGGGATGGCGGGTAGCTCCTACAATGAGCAGTTCTTC. Residues: CASSPQGTGMAGSSYNEQFF.

This clonotype was seen only a few times. One end of the junction is discordant with germline, which a read error may explain. V and J are TRBV20-1 and TRBJ2-1; D might be TRBD1 (6 bases). The CDR3 extends over 13 amino acids. From germline, CDR1 is DFQATT and CDR2 SNEGSKA (reference sequence). The CDR3 loop is CSVRGQGNNEQFF. The CDR3 nucleotides are TGCAGTGTTAGAGGCCAGGGGAACAATGAGCAGTTCTTC.

In its sample, this clonotype was seen a few times. V is TRBV5-1 and J is TRBJ2-6; D gene uncertain. Germline CDR1 SGHRS, CDR2 YFSETQ. The CDR3 contains 16 residues. V lost 0 bases, J lost 2 bases, and 9 bases lay in between. CDR3 sequence reads: CASSLAHITGANVLTF. The CDR3 DNA follows: TGCGCCAGCAGCTTGGCCCATATTACTGGGGCCAACGTCCTGACTTTC.

The table lists this clonotype with many counts. The chain joins TRBV7-9 to TRBJ2-3; 10 bases map to TRBD1. CDR1 and CDR2 (germline): SEHNR, FQNEAQ (reference sequence). V was clipped by 1 base and J by 5 bases; unmatched bases: 3. The length of the CDR3 is 15 residues. The CDR3 sequence: CASSLGQGAGDTQYF. The CDR3 coding sequence is TGTGCCAGCAGCTTAGGACAGGGGGCAGGAGATACGCAGTATTTT. Full variable domain (remainder filled in from reference TRBV7-9 and TRBJ2-3): DTGVSQNPRHKITKRGQNVTFRCDPISEHNRLYWYRQTLGQGPEFLTYFQNEAQLEKSRLLSDRFSAERPKGSFSTLEIQRTEQGDSAMYLCASSLGQGAGDTQYFGPGTRLTVL.

This clonotype was detected a few times. The chain employs TRBV19 and TRBJ2-1; no firm D call. Trimming left V 4 bases short and J 7 bases short, with 8 bases between. Germline values: CDR1 LNHDA, CDR2 SQIVND (reference sequence). This CDR3 spans 12 amino acids. CDR3 loop: CASSSQRNEQFF. CDR3 nucleotides: TGTGCCAGTAGTAGCCAGAGGAATGAGCAGTTCTTC.

This clonotype was counted a few times. The chain has TRBV7-2 and TRBJ1-1, with D uncertain. The CDR3 length is 14 residues. With 3 bases removed from V and 5 bases from J, the gap between germline ends came to 13 bases. CDR1 and CDR2 (germline): SGHTA, FQGNSA. CDR3 amino acids: CASSFRRVGTEAFF. The CDR3 bases are TGTGCCAGCAGCTTCCGAAGGGTGGGGACTGAAGCTTTCTTT.

This clonotype came up once. This may arise from a read error, as a much more abundant clone is one base away. The chain is built from TRBV4-1 and TRBJ2-2; the D gene could be TRBD1 or TRBD2 (6 bases each). CDR3 length: 15 amino acids. V was clipped by 3 bases and J by 2 bases, with 10 bases between them. The germline V gene encodes CDR1 MGHRA and CDR2 YSYEKL. CDR3 sequence reads: CASSQEGVNTGELFF. CDR3 bases: TGCGCCAGCAGCCAGGAGGGGGTAAACACCGGGGAGCTGTTTTTT.

This clonotype was seen more than once but under ten times. V gene TRBV3-1 combines with J gene TRBJ2-3; possible D gene TRBD2, 5 bases. V was trimmed by 1 base and J by 4 bases, leaving 12 bases between them. The CDR3 has 15 residues. CDR1 is LGHDT, CDR2 YNNKEL, per germline (reference sequence). The CDR3 spells CASSQGTIGADTQYF. The CDR3 bases are TGTGCCAGCAGCCAAGGGACGATCGGGGCAGATACGCAGTATTTT.

This clonotype occurred a few times. The CDR3 sequence: CASSLGDRVPYLWNEQFF. CDR3 DNA sequence: TGCGCCAGCAGCTTGGGGGACAGGGTACCCTACTTGTGGAATGAGCAGTTCTTC. This chain uses TRBV5-1 with TRBJ2-1, with 9 bases lining up with TRBD1. This CDR3 is 18 amino acids long. CDR1 SGHRS and CDR2 YFSETQ come from the germline V gene. Trimming cost V 0 bases and J 7 bases; bases outside gene matches: 14.